A selection of T cell receptor beta chains follows, all from one sample in a study of shared clonotypes between healthy human individuals. Sequencing used immunoSEQ multiplex PCR; TCRdb keeps in-frame clones, though not all of them. The table lists millions of clones, roughly nine tenths of them singletons. The sample was naive CD4+ T cells sorted from blood. These receptors originate from a man aged 18 to 30 in good health. Both conserved end residues are part of each CDR3. The D gene is left open where the match is weak. Rows give clone size only sometimes, using once, few, many, or a class for an expanded clone.

d_gene: NA; abundance: NA; j_gene: TRBJ1-1; v_gene: TRBV19; len: 15; CDR3nt: TGTGCCAGTAGTATAGTTAGGTTGGGTAACACTGAAGCTTTCTTT; CDR3aa: CASSIVRLGNTEAFF
d_gene: NA; abundance: NA; j_gene: TRBJ1-1; v_gene: TRBV19; len: 13; CDR3nt: TGTGCCAGTTCAGGGGCCCGGAACACTGAAGCTTTCTTT; CDR3aa: CASSGARNTEAFF
d_gene: TRBD1; abundance: NA; j_gene: TRBJ1-4; v_gene: TRBV2; len: 15; CDR3nt: TGTGCCAGCATCGAACGGGACAGGGTAAATGAAAAACTGTTTTTT; CDR3aa: CASIERDRVNEKLFF
d_gene: NA; abundance: once; j_gene: TRBJ2-2; v_gene: TRBV5-6; len: 15; CDR3nt: TGTGCCAGCAGCTTCGGGACGTTGAACACCGGGGAGCTGTTTTTT; CDR3aa: CASSFGTLNTGELFF
d_gene: TRBD1; abundance: NA; j_gene: TRBJ1-2; v_gene: TRBV28; len: 15; CDR3nt: TGTGCCAGCAGTTTTGACAGGGGTTCTAGCTATGGCTACACCTTC; CDR3aa: CASSFDRGSSYGYTF
d_gene: NA; abundance: NA; j_gene: TRBJ1-2; v_gene: TRBV5-1; len: 13; CDR3nt: TGCGCCAGCAGCTTGTCGGACAATCGGGGCTACACCTTC; CDR3aa: CASSLSDNRGYTF
d_gene: TRBD2; abundance: NA; j_gene: TRBJ2-1; v_gene: TRBV5-6; len: 18; CDR3nt: TGTGCCAGCGGTATCCTAGGGGTTGGGCGGGAGCTATCCAATGAGCAGTTCTTC; CDR3aa: CASGILGVGRELSNEQFF
d_gene: NA; abundance: NA; j_gene: TRBJ2-3; v_gene: TRBV5-6; len: 14; CDR3nt: TGTGCCAGCAGCTACCCATCACCCCCAGATACGCAGTATTTT; CDR3aa: CASSYPSPPDTQYF
d_gene: TRBD2; abundance: NA; j_gene: TRBJ2-7; v_gene: TRBV6-1; len: 14; CDR3nt: TGTGCCACGGGGGGGCAGGGTATACGCTGGGAGCAGTACTTC; CDR3aa: CATGGQGIRWEQYF
d_gene: NA; abundance: NA; j_gene: TRBJ2-7; v_gene: TRBV6-6; len: 14; CDR3nt: TGTGCCAGCAGCCACCGGGACTCCTTTCTCGAGCAGTACTTC; CDR3aa: CASSHRDSFLEQYF
d_gene: TRBD2; abundance: NA; j_gene: TRBJ2-7; v_gene: TRBV5-1; len: 17; CDR3nt: TGCGCCAGCAGCTCCGGGACTAGCGGGGGTGCTAGCTACGAGCAGTACTTC; CDR3aa: CASSSGTSGGASYEQYF
d_gene: NA; abundance: NA; j_gene: TRBJ1-1; v_gene: TRBV5-1; len: 15; CDR3nt: TGCGCCAGCAGCCGGCGCGGCTCTGGGAACACTGAAGCTTTCTTT; CDR3aa: CASSRRGSGNTEAFF
d_gene: NA; abundance: NA; j_gene: TRBJ2-7; v_gene: TRBV7-6; len: 12; CDR3nt: TGTGCCAGCAGCCAGAATCCCTACGAGCAGTACTTC; CDR3aa: CASSQNPYEQYF
d_gene: TRBD2; abundance: once; j_gene: TRBJ2-2; v_gene: TRBV10-3; len: 13; CDR3nt: TGTGCCATAAAAGCGGGAGCCACCGGGGAGCTGTTTTTT; CDR3aa: CAIKAGATGELFF
d_gene: TRBD1; abundance: NA; j_gene: TRBJ2-7; v_gene: TRBV29-1; len: 14; CDR3nt: TGCAGCGCTGGCAGGGGGCCCCCGTCCTACGAGCAGTACTTC; CDR3aa: CSAGRGPPSYEQYF
d_gene: NA; abundance: NA; j_gene: TRBJ1-1; v_gene: TRBV2; len: 15; CDR3nt: TGTGCCAGCAGTGAAGGGGCGATACGGAACACTGAAGCTTTCTTT; CDR3aa: CASSEGAIRNTEAFF
d_gene: NA; abundance: NA; j_gene: TRBJ1-5; v_gene: TRBV7-2; len: 13; CDR3nt: TGTGCCAGCAGCCTAGGACTTGACCAGCCCCAGCATTTT; CDR3aa: CASSLGLDQPQHF
d_gene: NA; abundance: NA; j_gene: TRBJ1-1; v_gene: TRBV29-1; len: 12; CDR3nt: TGCAGCGTGGCCGGGAGTAACCCTGAAGCTTTCTTT; CDR3aa: CSVAGSNPEAFF
d_gene: NA; abundance: once; j_gene: TRBJ2-1; v_gene: TRBV7-9; len: 13; CDR3nt: TGTGCCAGCAGCTTACAAGTCGGCGATGAGCAGTTCTTC; CDR3aa: CASSLQVGDEQFF
d_gene: NA; abundance: few; j_gene: TRBJ1-5; v_gene: TRBV19; len: 13; CDR3nt: TGTGCCAGTAGTATAGAGGAACCTCAGCCCCAGCATTTT; CDR3aa: CASSIEEPQPQHF
d_gene: NA; abundance: NA; j_gene: TRBJ1-4; v_gene: TRBV7-9; len: 16; CDR3nt: TGTGCCAGCAGCCCTCACGAGGGTTCCACTAATGAAAAACTGTTTTTT; CDR3aa: CASSPHEGSTNEKLFF
d_gene: NA; abundance: NA; j_gene: TRBJ1-2; v_gene: TRBV10-2; len: 11; CDR3nt: TGCGCCAGCAGTGAGTACCAATTCTACACCTTC; CDR3aa: CASSEYQFYTF
d_gene: NA; abundance: NA; j_gene: TRBJ1-4; v_gene: TRBV29-1; len: 11; CDR3nt: TGCAGCGTCCGAACTAATGAAAAACTGTTTTTT; CDR3aa: CSVRTNEKLFF
d_gene: NA; abundance: NA; j_gene: TRBJ2-5; v_gene: TRBV6-6; len: 16; CDR3nt: TGTGCCAGCAGTAACGGTCTAGGGGCGGCTCGGGAGACCCAGTACTTC; CDR3aa: CASSNGLGAARETQYF
d_gene: TRBD1; abundance: NA; j_gene: TRBJ2-4; v_gene: TRBV6-1; len: 13; CDR3nt: TGTGCCAGCCGAACAGGGGAGAAAAACATTCAGTACTTC; CDR3aa: CASRTGEKNIQYF
d_gene: NA; abundance: NA; j_gene: TRBJ2-3; v_gene: TRBV5-8; len: 16; CDR3nt: TGTGCCAGCAGCTTTGAGGGGGGCCCCGGCACAGATACGCAGTATTTT; CDR3aa: CASSFEGGPGTDTQYF
d_gene: TRBD1; abundance: once; j_gene: TRBJ2-1; v_gene: TRBV5-1; len: 15; CDR3nt: TGCGCCAGCAGCTTGGGGCAGGGGGTGTACAATGAGCAGTTCTTC; CDR3aa: CASSLGQGVYNEQFF
d_gene: TRBD2; abundance: NA; j_gene: TRBJ2-7; v_gene: TRBV11-2; len: 14; CDR3nt: TGTGCCAGCAGGCGGACTAGCGGGAGATACGAGCAGTACTTC; CDR3aa: CASRRTSGRYEQYF
d_gene: TRBD1; abundance: NA; j_gene: TRBJ2-7; v_gene: TRBV2; len: 13; CDR3nt: TGTGCCAGCAGGGGGACAGGGGCCTACGAGCAGTACTTC; CDR3aa: CASRGTGAYEQYF
d_gene: TRBD2; abundance: NA; j_gene: TRBJ2-7; v_gene: TRBV30; len: 15; CDR3nt: TGTGCCTGGACCTTACTAGCGGGAGAATCCTACGAGCAGTACTTC; CDR3aa: CAWTLLAGESYEQYF
d_gene: NA; abundance: NA; j_gene: TRBJ1-2; v_gene: TRBV7-2; len: 15; CDR3nt: TGTGCCAGCAGCTTATTTACGGATAGGGTATATGGCTACACCTTC; CDR3aa: CASSLFTDRVYGYTF
d_gene: NA; abundance: NA; j_gene: TRBJ1-2; v_gene: TRBV2; len: 13; CDR3nt: TGTGCCAGCAGTCCAGCAGGAAACGGAGGCTACACCTTC; CDR3aa: CASSPAGNGGYTF
d_gene: TRBD2; abundance: NA; j_gene: TRBJ2-1; v_gene: TRBV10-3; len: 15; CDR3nt: TGTGCCACCCAGGATAGCGGGGGGTTATCGGATGAGCAGTTCTTC; CDR3aa: CATQDSGGLSDEQFF
d_gene: NA; abundance: NA; j_gene: TRBJ1-4; v_gene: TRBV10-3; len: 19; CDR3nt: TGTGCCATCAGCCCCGGGCGGCTTACAAGTTGGGTGGTCGGGGAAAAACTGTTTTTT; CDR3aa: CAISPGRLTSWVVGEKLFF
d_gene: TRBD2; abundance: NA; j_gene: TRBJ2-1; v_gene: TRBV5-1; len: 16; CDR3nt: TGCGCCAGCAGCCCCCAAGCGGGAAGGGGCTACAATGAGCAGTTCTTC; CDR3aa: CASSPQAGRGYNEQFF
d_gene: NA; abundance: NA; j_gene: TRBJ1-4; v_gene: TRBV7-2; len: 15; CDR3nt: TGTGCCAGCAGCTTAAGAGGAGGAACTAATGAAAAACTGTTTTTT; CDR3aa: CASSLRGGTNEKLFF
d_gene: NA; abundance: NA; j_gene: TRBJ2-1; v_gene: TRBV4-3; len: 16; CDR3nt: TGCGCCAGCAGCCTGAGATGGAGCCCGCCAGGCAATGAGCAGTTCTTC; CDR3aa: CASSLRWSPPGNEQFF
d_gene: TRBD2; abundance: NA; j_gene: TRBJ2-7; v_gene: TRBV7-9; len: 16; CDR3nt: TGTGCCAGCAGCTTATCTCTAGCGGGCTCCGCCTACGAGCAGTACTTC; CDR3aa: CASSLSLAGSAYEQYF
d_gene: NA; abundance: NA; j_gene: TRBJ2-6; v_gene: TRBV28; len: 16; CDR3nt: TGTGCCAGCAGTCCCCCCGGGAAGCCTGGGGCCAACGTCCTGACTTTC; CDR3aa: CASSPPGKPGANVLTF
d_gene: NA; abundance: NA; j_gene: TRBJ2-3; v_gene: TRBV7-2; len: 15; CDR3nt: TGTGCCAGCAGCTTAGATGGCAGAGCCACAGATACGCAGTATTTT; CDR3aa: CASSLDGRATDTQYF
d_gene: TRBD1; abundance: NA; j_gene: TRBJ2-2; v_gene: TRBV25-1; len: 15; CDR3nt: TGTGCCAGCAGTGTGACAGGGGGCAATGCCGGGGAGCTGTTTTTT; CDR3aa: CASSVTGGNAGELFF
d_gene: TRBD1; abundance: NA; j_gene: TRBJ2-5; v_gene: TRBV5-4; len: 13; CDR3nt: TGTGCCAGCAGCTTGACAGGGGGAGAGACCCAGTACTTC; CDR3aa: CASSLTGGETQYF
d_gene: NA; abundance: NA; j_gene: TRBJ1-1; v_gene: TRBV18; len: 14; CDR3nt: TGTGCCAGCTCACCCGGGACGGTGACTTTTGAAGCTTTCTTT; CDR3aa: CASSPGTVTFEAFF
d_gene: NA; abundance: NA; j_gene: TRBJ2-2; v_gene: TRBV5-1; len: 14; CDR3nt: TGCGCCAGCAGCGCGGGCCCTCTGACCGGGGAGCTGTTTTTT; CDR3aa: CASSAGPLTGELFF
d_gene: NA; abundance: once; j_gene: TRBJ1-3; v_gene: TRBV9; len: 18; CDR3nt: TGTGCCAGCAGCGTAGGAGGTGAAGGCAGAACACCTGGAAACACCATATATTTT; CDR3aa: CASSVGGEGRTPGNTIYF
d_gene: TRBD1; abundance: NA; j_gene: TRBJ1-1; v_gene: TRBV25-1; len: 14; CDR3nt: TGTGCCAGCAGCACCGACAGGGGGGGGACTGAAGCTTTCTTT; CDR3aa: CASSTDRGGTEAFF
d_gene: TRBD2; abundance: NA; j_gene: TRBJ2-1; v_gene: TRBV6-5; len: 15; CDR3nt: TGTGCCAGCAGAGAATCTAGCGGGAGTATCCATGAGCAGTTCTTC; CDR3aa: CASRESSGSIHEQFF
d_gene: NA; abundance: NA; j_gene: TRBJ1-2; v_gene: TRBV7-2; len: 14; CDR3nt: TGTGCCAGCACTCTCGGACGGATGAACTATGGCTACACCTTC; CDR3aa: CASTLGRMNYGYTF
d_gene: TRBD2; abundance: NA; j_gene: TRBJ2-5; v_gene: TRBV5-4; len: 13; CDR3nt: TGTGCCAGCAGTACACTAGCGGGGGAGACCCAGTACTTC; CDR3aa: CASSTLAGETQYF
d_gene: NA; abundance: NA; j_gene: TRBJ2-2; v_gene: TRBV4-1; len: 17; CDR3nt: TGCGCCAGCAGCCAAGGGTACAGGGATAGGAACACCGGGGAGCTGTTTTTT; CDR3aa: CASSQGYRDRNTGELFF
d_gene: TRBD1; abundance: few; j_gene: TRBJ1-1; v_gene: TRBV5-4; len: 15; CDR3nt: TGTGCCAGCAGCTCATACAGGGGGCGTGGAACTGAAGCTTTCTTT; CDR3aa: CASSSYRGRGTEAFF
d_gene: NA; abundance: NA; j_gene: TRBJ2-3; v_gene: TRBV2; len: 11; CDR3nt: TGTGCCAGCAGTTTCACAGATACGCAGTATTTT; CDR3aa: CASSFTDTQYF
d_gene: NA; abundance: NA; j_gene: TRBJ2-1; v_gene: TRBV25-1; len: 13; CDR3nt: TGTGCCAGCAGCCCGGGACTTCCTAATGAGCAGTTCTTC; CDR3aa: CASSPGLPNEQFF
d_gene: TRBD2; abundance: NA; j_gene: TRBJ2-5; v_gene: TRBV10-3; len: 13; CDR3nt: TGTGCCATCAGTGATCGGACTAGCTGGACCCAGTACTTC; CDR3aa: CAISDRTSWTQYF